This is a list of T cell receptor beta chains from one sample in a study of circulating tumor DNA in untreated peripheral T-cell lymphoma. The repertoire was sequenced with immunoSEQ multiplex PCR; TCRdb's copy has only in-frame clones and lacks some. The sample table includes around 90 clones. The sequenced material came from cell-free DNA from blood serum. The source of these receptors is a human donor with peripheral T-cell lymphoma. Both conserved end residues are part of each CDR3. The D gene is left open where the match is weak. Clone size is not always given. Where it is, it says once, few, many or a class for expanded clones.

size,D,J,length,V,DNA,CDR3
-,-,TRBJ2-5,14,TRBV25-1,TGTGCCAGCAGTGAACGCGGTCACCAAGAGACCCAGTACTTC,CASSERGHQETQYF
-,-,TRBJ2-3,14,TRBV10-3,TGTGCCATCCGCAGGGGTATGGACACAGATACGCAGTATTTT,CAIRRGMDTDTQYF
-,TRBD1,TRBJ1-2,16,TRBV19,TGTGCCAGTAGTATAGACGGTTTGGGACAGAGATATGGCTACACCTTC,CASSIDGLGQRYGYTF
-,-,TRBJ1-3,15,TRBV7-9,TGTGCCAGCAGCTTAGTCGACGGCCCTGGAAACACCATATATTTT,CASSLVDGPGNTIYF
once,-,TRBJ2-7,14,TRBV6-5,TGTGCCAGCAGTCCGACAGTAAACTCCTACGAGCAGTACTTC,CASSPTVNSYEQYF
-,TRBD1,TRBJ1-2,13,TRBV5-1,TGCGCCAGCAGCTTGGGACAGGGTAATGGCTACACCTTC,CASSLGQGNGYTF
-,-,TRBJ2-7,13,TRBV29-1,TGCAGCGTTGGGGGGCAGGGAACGGGGGAGCAGTACTTC,CSVGGQGTGEQYF
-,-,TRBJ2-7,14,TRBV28,TGTGCCAGCAGTCGGGCGGACAGAACCTACGAGCAGTACTTC,CASSRADRTYEQYF
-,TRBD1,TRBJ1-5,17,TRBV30,TGTGCCTGGAGTGTACAAGTGGGACAGGTCTTTAATCAGCCCCAGCATTTT,CAWSVQVGQVFNQPQHF
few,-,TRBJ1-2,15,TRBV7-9,TGTGCCAGCAGCTTAGGTGCTGCGTCTAACTATGGCTACACCTTC,CASSLGAASNYGYTF
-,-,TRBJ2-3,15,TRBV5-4,TGTGCCAGCAGCAAGGAACAGCGGGGCACAGATACGCAGTATTTT,CASSKEQRGTDTQYF
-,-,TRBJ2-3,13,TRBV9,TGTGCCTCGGCGCAGATACTCACAGATACGCAGTATTTT,CASAQILTDTQYF
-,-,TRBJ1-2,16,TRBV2,TGTGCCAGCAGTGAACAGCTTACCGATGAGACCTATGGCTACACCTTC,CASSEQLTDETYGYTF
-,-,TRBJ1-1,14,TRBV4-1,TGCGCCAGCAGCCAGGACGAGGGGAACACTGAAGCTTTCTTT,CASSQDEGNTEAFF
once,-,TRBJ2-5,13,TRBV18,TGTGCCAGCTCATCGCAGCGCGCAGAGACCCAGTACTTC,CASSSQRAETQYF
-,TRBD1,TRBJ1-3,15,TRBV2,TGTGCCAGCAGTGCCGGGACAGGAGCTGGAAACACCATATATTTT,CASSAGTGAGNTIYF
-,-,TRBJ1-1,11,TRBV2,TGTGCCAGCAGTGAGGACACTGAAGCTTTCTTT,CASSEDTEAFF
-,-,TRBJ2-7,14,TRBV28,TGTGCCAGCAGTCGGGCGGACAGAACCTACGAGCAGTACTTC,CASSRADRTYEQYF
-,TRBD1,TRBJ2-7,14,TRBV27,TGTGCCAGCAGTCCACAGGGGCTTGGCTACGAGCAGTACTTC,CASSPQGLGYEQYF